This T cell receptor (beta chain) was sequenced for a study of STAT3 mutations in large granular lymphocyte leukemia. General study results and limits: Sampling intervals varied between patients and samples. At least one immunodominant TCR beta clonotype appeared in every T-cell large granular lymphocyte leukemia patient.

Data came from immunoSEQ multiplex PCR; TCRdb stores just in-frame clones and leaves some out. The sample carries roughly 10,000 clones, nearly 90% recorded once. Per germline, CDR1 SGDLS and CDR2 YYNGEE. This CDR3 spans 13 amino acids. Germline trimming cut 4 bases from V and 5 bases from J; bases unmatched to any gene: 4. A word on this clone: Antigen unknown.

The TCR sequence derives from a man aged 55 to 69 with T-cell large granular lymphocyte leukemia. Some clones in this sample may be carry-over from other donors' samples. The chain uses TRBV9 and TRBJ2-7, with TRBD1 matching 9 bases. Source material: peripheral blood mononuclear cells. The CDR3, as DNA: TGTGCCAGCAGCTCCCGGACAGGGGACGAGCAGTACTTC. Its translation is CASSSRTGDEQYF. Filled out from reference TRBV9 and TRBJ2-7, the complete variable domain reads DSGVTQTPKHLITATGQRVTLRCSPRSGDLSVYWYQQSLDQGLQFLIQYYNGEERAKGNILERFSAQQFPDLHSELNLSSLELGDSALYFCASSSRTGDEQYFGPGTRLTVT.